This TCR beta chain was recovered during a study of post-analysis software for immune sequencing data (dated by TCRdb to 2013 to 2016). Background for the entire study: Relapsing-remitting, secondary progressive and progressive-relapsing multiple sclerosis were recorded as disease courses, and subtype annotation was lacking for some patients. Patient repertoires were compared against 10 to 12 previously published healthy control repertoires from donors aged about 6 to 26 years. A subset of samples was prepared in parallel using single-end sample barcoding, then pooled and co-amplified after Illumina adapter ligation. Overall results and qualifications from the work: Strong co-clustering of samples prepared in the same batch was shown by direct clustering with F measure, prompting a batch-effect correction. Compared with controls, multiple sclerosis patients had significantly lower normalized Chao1 diversity, a finding suggesting substantial peripheral T-cell clonal expansion. The multiple sclerosis patient group was slightly younger than the control group. Patients showed significantly higher frequencies than controls for about five TRBV segments, among them TRBV5-6, TRBV5-1 and TRBV20-1.

A note on this clonotype: The target of this receptor is not known. Per-nucleotide qualities are absent, and no much larger clonotype sits a single base away.

To demonstrate the VDJtools post-analysis software, TCR beta repertoires were profiled from the peripheral blood of 13 young patients with multiple sclerosis. The multiple sclerosis patients were children and adolescents ranging in age from about 6 to 16 years. Libraries were built with PCR. Instrument on record: Illumina HiSeq 2500. Unique molecular identifiers were incorporated into TCR beta cDNA libraries to reduce PCR and sequencing biases. Roughly 0.5 million cDNA molecules were obtained per 1 to 10 million input T cells, so each molecule approximated one T cell. The patient libraries were prepared and sequenced with the same protocol used for the earlier healthy control dataset. Within a given batch, samples were prepared together, multiplexed and sequenced on the same HiSeq lane. As for the authors' bioinformatics: MIGEC was used to process the raw barcoded reads, and molecular identifier groups with only a single read were discarded before consensus assembly and CDR3 extraction. VDJtools was used for post-analysis of the clonotype tables, and diversity was normalized by down-sampling every dataset to the size of the smallest sample. Repertoire overlap clustering matched CDR3 amino acid but not nucleotide sequences to correct batch-related cross-sample contamination. TCRdb passed the public sequencing reads through fastp at Q25 and MiXCR, retaining productive beta sequences. Rows are combined by CDR3 protein, so each entry shows the most common genes and DNA. In this record, the V and J calls reflect TCRdb's handling and not the investigators' own analysis. The table for this sample lists approximately 660,000 distinct CDR3 sequences; roughly three fifths of them were counted only once. The ten most abundant clones make up 11% of the sample.

Counted from cysteine to phenylalanine, this CDR3 has 16 amino acids. Only CDR3 DNA is held: 48 bases, read in frame from base 1. The CDR1 and CDR2 encoded by the germline V gene are MNHEY and SVGEGT. V is pared back by 5 bases and J by 2 bases, with 17 bases lying between the germline termini. The clonotype was recovered from a girl aged 2 to 10 with multiple sclerosis. Sequencing input: blood. The sequence is built from TRBV6-2 or TRBV6-3 and TRBJ2-3; the D gene is perhaps TRBD1, on 6 matching bases. The DNA sequence is as follows: TGTGCCAGCAGTACCAGACCGGGACACAACACAGATACGCAGTATTTT. The encoded protein is CASSTRPGHNTDTQYF.